The 31 T cell receptor beta chains below were found in one sample sequenced in a study of T-cell memory formation after mild COVID-19. TCRdb analysed the 5' RACE reads with MiXCR anew, one entry per CDR3 protein. Here the sample spans roughly 12,000 distinct CDR3 sequences, 13% to 15% being singletons. The sample consisted of PBMCs or a T cell subset sorted from them (not recorded which). The receptor source for this set is a man aged 18 to 35 who had mild COVID-19 (a few samples of this study predate the infection). Cell type and time point are not known.

The chain couples TRBV29-1 to TRBJ2-7; 7 bases are shared with TRBD2. This CDR3 has 12 residues. Looked up from germline, CDR1 is SQVTM and CDR2 is ANQGSEA. Unmatched junction bases numbered 8, after V lost 7 bases and J lost 5 bases. CDR3 sequence reads: CSAGGRSDEQYF. The CDR3, as DNA: TGCAGCGCGGGGGGTCGGTCGGACGAGCAGTACTTC.

V usage is TRBV9 and J usage is TRBJ1-3, with D uncertain. Deletions cut 4 bases from V and 3 bases from J, with 11 bases between. Looked up from germline, CDR1 is SGDLS and CDR2 is YYNGEE. This CDR3 is 14 amino acids long. The CDR3 protein is CASSSAVYGNTIYF. The CDR3 coding sequence is TGTGCCAGCAGCTCCGCAGTTTATGGAAACACCATATATTTT.

This clonotype was counted many times. CDR3 sequence: CASSPPISRETQYF. DNA of the CDR3: TGTGCCAGCTCACCACCGATCAGTCGGGAGACCCAGTACTTC. This rearrangement joins TRBV18 to TRBJ2-5, with D unresolved. Looked up from germline, CDR1 is KGHSH and CDR2 is LQKENI. The CDR3 has 14 residues. Trimming removed 0 bases from V and 5 bases from J, with 10 bases in between. Full variable domain (rest looked up from reference TRBV18 and TRBJ2-5): NAGVMQNPRHLVRRRGQEARLRCSPMKGHSHVYWYRQLPEEGLKFMVYLQKENIIDESGMPKERFSAEFPKEGPSILRIQQVVRGDSAAYFCASSPPISRETQYFGPGTRLLVL.

This clonotype was picked up many times. This sequence joins TRBV13 and TRBJ2-2; the D gene is possibly TRBD1 (6 bases). CDR3 length: 14 amino acids. CDR1 PRHDT and CDR2 FYEKMQ come from the germline V gene (reference sequence). Trimming stripped 9 bases from V and 2 bases from J, with 13 bases between. CDR3 loop: CASTGTHNTGELFF. CDR3 DNA sequence: TGTGCCAGTACCGGGACACACAACACCGGGGAGCTGTTTTTT.

The table lists this clonotype with many counts. V is TRBV28 and J is TRBJ1-5; 9 nucleotides line up with TRBD1. Germline V gene lookup returns CDR1 MDHEN and CDR2 SYDVKM. This CDR3 contains 15 residues. Trimming removed 7 bases from V and 4 bases from J; junction bases left unmatched: 8. The CDR3 coding sequence is TGTGCCAGCATAAGACAGGGGGATCGAAATCAGCCCCAGCATTTT. It codes for CASIRQGDRNQPQHF.

The sample holds a few counts of this clonotype. The rearrangement uses TRBV25-1 and TRBJ2-3; 7 bases are a match to TRBD1. Germline loops: CDR1 MGHDK, CDR2 SYGVNS. After removal of 3 bases from V and 1 base from J, the junction contained 4 bases not matched to a gene. The CDR3 has 15 residues. DNA of the CDR3: TGTGCCAGCAGTGACCGGGGACAGCGCACAGATACGCAGTATTTT. It is translated as CASSDRGQRTDTQYF.

This clonotype was detected ten times or more. V is TRBV25-1 and J is TRBJ1-6; 7 bases line up with TRBD1. CDR3 length equals 14 residues. Per the germline V gene, CDR1 is MGHDK and CDR2 is SYGVNS. With V trimmed by 6 bases and J by 7 bases, 6 bases remained unmatched. The CDR3 nucleotides read TGTGCCAGCAGACCTTGGACAGGAAATTCACCCCTCCACTTT. This gives the protein CASRPWTGNSPLHF.

In this sample, this clonotype turned up many times. J is TRBJ2-3 and V is TRBV11-2, with D perhaps assigned TRBD1 or TRBD2 (5 bases each). Germline V CDR1 and CDR2: SGHAT, FQNNGV. The CDR3 spans 17 residues. Trimming stripped 3 bases from V and 0 bases from J, with 16 bases between. This CDR3 reads CASSFLQPGASTDTQYF. The CDR3 DNA sequence: TGTGCCAGCAGCTTCCTTCAACCCGGGGCTAGCACAGATACGCAGTATTTT.

This clonotype has at least ten counts. This chain joins TRBV12-3 or TRBV12-4 and TRBJ1-2, with D hard to call. This CDR3 is 14 amino acids long. Trimming cost V 3 bases and J 5 bases, with 13 bases left between them. The CDR3 DNA follows: TGTGCCAGCAGTTTTTTGCGTGGAGATTATGGCTACACCTTC. Its protein product is CASSFLRGDYGYTF.

This clonotype was picked up a small number of times. The chain uses TRBV7-6 and TRBJ1-1; possible D gene TRBD1, 5 bases. Germline V gene sequence: CDR1 SGHVS, CDR2 FNYEAQ. The CDR3 spans 15 residues. Trimming cost V 1 base and J 4 bases, with 13 bases left between them. In DNA, the CDR3 is TGTGCCAGCAGCTTAGAAAGGGGTGGGACCACTGAAGCTTTCTTT. Its protein product is CASSLERGGTTEAFF.

Of note for this clonotype: A read error may produce the germline difference seen at one junction end. The V gene is TRBV27, the J gene TRBJ1-4; no reliable D call. The CDR3 spans 14 residues. From germline, CDR1 is MNHEY and CDR2 SMNVEV (reference sequence). The CDR3 here is CDSSPSDWLEKLFF. The CDR3 DNA sequence: TGTGACAGCAGTCCCTCGGACTGGTTGGAAAAACTGTTTTTT. Combining the CDR3 with reference TRBV27 and TRBJ1-4 gives the whole variable domain EAQVTQNPRYLITVTGKKLTVTCSQNMNHEYMSWYRQDPGLGLRQIYYSMNVEVTDKGDVPEGYKVSRKEKRNFPLILESPSPNQTSLYFCDSSPSDWLEKLFFGSGTQLSVL.

This clonotype has at least ten counts. This sequence joins TRBV6-5 and TRBJ1-1; D is perhaps TRBD1 (5 bases). The germline V gene encodes CDR1 MNHEY and CDR2 SVGAGI. There are 13 residues in the CDR3. V was clipped by 5 bases and J by 3 bases, with 10 bases between them. The CDR3, as DNA: TGTGCCAGCAGTGTGGGGGGGGACACTGAAGCTTTCTTT. It translates to CASSVGGDTEAFF.

In this sample, this clonotype turned up a few times. This chain links TRBV5-4 with TRBJ1-1, with TRBD1 matching over 7 bases. The ends lost 0 bases at V and 5 bases at J; junction bases unmatched: 4. The CDR3 is 14 amino acids. Germline CDR1 is SGHNT and CDR2 is YYREEE (reference sequence). The chain's CDR3 is CASSLETGRTEAFF. CDR3 in DNA: TGTGCCAGCAGCTTGGAGACAGGGAGGACTGAAGCTTTCTTT.

In its sample, this clonotype was seen many times. The CDR3 nucleotides are TGTGCCAGCAGAAGAGTAGGTTTCGAGACCCAGTACTTC. As protein: CASRRVGFETQYF. The J gene is TRBJ2-5, the V gene TRBV6-5; D is unclear. The CDR3 contains 13 residues. Germline V CDR1 and CDR2: MNHEY, SVGAGI. Trimming shortened V by 6 bases and J by 5 bases, and 13 bases separated the two germline ends.

This clonotype occurred many times. The chain links TRBV7-3 to TRBJ2-1; D not certain. This CDR3 comprises 16 residues. V dropped 3 bases and J dropped 2 bases, with 14 bases sitting between them. In germline, CDR1 is SGHTA, CDR2 FQGTGA. The CDR3 sequence is CASSFASTTPYNEQFF. DNA for the CDR3: TGTGCCAGCAGCTTCGCCTCTACGACACCCTACAATGAGCAGTTCTTC. Complete variable domain (other parts from reference TRBV7-3 and TRBJ2-1): GAGVSQTPSNKVTEKGKYVELRCDPISGHTALYWYRQSLGQGPEFLIYFQGTGAADDSGLPNDRFFAVRPEGSVSTLKIQRTERGDSAVYLCASSFASTTPYNEQFFGPGTRLTVL.

This clonotype was observed many times. The chain employs TRBV10-3 and TRBJ2-2; possible D gene TRBD1, 6 bases. In germline, CDR1 is ENHRY, CDR2 SYGVKD. The CDR3 has 14 residues. V lost 6 bases and J lost 2, with 10 bases in between. The CDR3 sequence: CAISRGLNTGELFF. The CDR3 DNA reads as TGTGCCATCAGCAGGGGTCTAAACACCGGGGAGCTGTTTTTT.

This clonotype was found many times. The chain links TRBV5-1 to TRBJ2-5, with D possibly TRBD1 on 6 matching bases. The CDR3 spans 13 residues. Germline CDR1 and CDR2: SGHRS and YFSETQ. Deletions cut 1 base from V and 3 bases from J, with 7 bases between. The CDR3 loop is CASSLRQEETQYF. The CDR3 bases are TGCGCCAGCAGCTTGCGACAGGAAGAGACCCAGTACTTC.

This clonotype was counted at least ten times. The CDR3 DNA reads TGCGCCAGCAGCTTGCCCGGGTCGGACTACCCAGATACGCAGTATTTT. This sequence encodes CASSLPGSDYPDTQYF. This chain connects TRBV5-1 to TRBJ2-3; D is perhaps TRBD2 (6 bases). This CDR3 region has 16 residues. The V end lost 1 base, the J end lost 4 bases, and 16 bases lay between the germline ends. Germline CDR1 and CDR2: SGHRS and YFSETQ.

The genes are TRBV11-2 and TRBJ2-3; TRBD2 aligns across 10 bases. The J segment lost 1 base and the V segment lost 4 bases, leaving 2 bases of the junction unmatched. Germline V gene sequence: CDR1 SGHAT, CDR2 FQNNGV. This CDR3 is 15 amino acids long. The CDR3 reads CASSSLAGGTDTQYF. The CDR3 nucleotides are TGTGCCAGCAGCTCGCTAGCGGGGGGCACAGATACGCAGTATTTT.

This clonotype was seen repeatedly, ten times or more. This chain uses TRBV10-3 with TRBJ2-5, with 8 bases fitting TRBD2. This CDR3 is built from 14 residues. Germline V gene lookup returns CDR1 ENHRY and CDR2 SYGVKD. V lost 2 bases, J lost 5 bases, and 4 bases stayed unmatched. CDR3 in amino acids: CAISEVTSAETQYF. Written as DNA, the CDR3 is TGTGCCATCAGTGAGGTGACTAGCGCCGAGACCCAGTACTTC.

In its sample, this clonotype was seen many times. The chain combines TRBV11-2 with TRBJ2-2; D gene unclear. The germline gives CDR1 SGHAT, CDR2 FQNNGV. The CDR3 covers 14 residues. The ends were cut back, 3 bases at V and 1 base at J, with 6 bases in the middle. As DNA, the CDR3 is TGTGCCAGCAGCTTCCACCAGAACACCGGGGAGCTGTTTTTT. Translating gives CASSFHQNTGELFF.

There are a few counts of this clonotype. One end of the junction does not line up with germline, which may come from a read error. The gene calls are TRBV20-1 and TRBJ2-5; D possibly corresponds to TRBD1 (5 bases). Germline lookup yields CDR1 DFQATT and CDR2 SNEGSKA (reference sequence). This CDR3 contains 13 residues. Here the CDR3 reads CRAFLPRAETQYF. The CDR3 nucleotides read TGCCGTGCCTTCCTCCCCAGGGCGGAGACCCAGTACTTC.

This clonotype was counted ten times or more. V is TRBV5-1 and J is TRBJ2-1; D possibly matches TRBD1 or TRBD2 (5 bases each). V was shortened by 3 bases and J by 0 bases, with 10 bases between the two germline ends. Germline V gives CDR1 SGHRS, CDR2 YFSETQ. This CDR3 spans 15 amino acids. This CDR3 reads CASSWDEPSYNEQFF. The DNA for the CDR3 is TGCGCCAGCAGCTGGGACGAGCCCTCCTACAATGAGCAGTTCTTC.

This clonotype was counted many times. V is TRBV12-3 or TRBV12-4 and J is TRBJ2-7, with 8 bases that match TRBD1. This CDR3 region has 16 residues. V gave up 5 bases and J gave up 1 base; unmatched junction bases: 10. DNA of the CDR3: TGTGCCAGCAGTCCTAGGACAGGGCGATTATCCTACGAGCAGTACTTC. It specifies CASSPRTGRLSYEQYF.

This clonotype has ten or more counts. The chain joins TRBV7-6 to TRBJ1-2; tentatively, D is TRBD1 (6 bases). Germline CDR1 SGHVS, CDR2 FNYEAQ. The CDR3 runs to 13 residues. Deletions cut 1 base from V and 6 bases from J, with 9 bases between. CDR3 DNA: TGTGCCAGCAGCTTAGGGGCAGGGGATGGCTACACCTTC. This encodes CASSLGAGDGYTF.

This clonotype appeared many times. The chain recombines TRBV9 with TRBJ2-3; 9 bases match TRBD2. The V and J ends lost 7 bases and 0 bases, in that order; junction bases with no gene match: 9. The CDR3 extends over 16 amino acids. Germline CDR1 is SGDLS and CDR2 is YYNGEE. The chain's CDR3 is CASPSGESPSTDTQYF. The CDR3 bases are TGTGCCAGCCCTAGCGGGGAGTCGCCTAGCACAGATACGCAGTATTTT.

The genes are TRBV20-1 and TRBJ1-5, with D possibly matching TRBD1 (6 bases). CDR1 and CDR2 (germline): DFQATT, SNEGSKA (reference sequence). This CDR3 contains 15 residues. V lost 3 bases to trimming and J lost 5 bases, with 17 bases between them. The CDR3 loop reads CSASPVIQGHQPQHF. CDR3 in DNA: TGCAGTGCTAGCCCCGTGATACAGGGCCATCAGCCCCAGCATTTT.

This chain joins TRBV5-1 and TRBJ2-7; D is ambiguous. Germline V gives CDR1 SGHRS, CDR2 YFSETQ. The V and J ends lost 0 bases and 2 bases respectively, with 12 bases between them. The CDR3 contains 15 residues. CDR3 region: CASSLEAAIAYEQYF. The CDR3 bases are TGCGCCAGCAGCTTGGAGGCGGCGATAGCCTACGAGCAGTACTTC.

This clonotype appeared once. V usage is TRBV2 and J usage is TRBJ1-4, with D uncertain. The CDR3 spans 15 residues. The germline V gene has CDR1 SNHLY and CDR2 FYNNEI. V was pared by 0 bases and J by 7 bases, with 12 bases between. The CDR3 nucleotides read TGTGCCAGCAGTGAAGCGAAGTCGGGAAGTGAAAAACTGTTTTTT. This gives the protein CASSEAKSGSEKLFF. The variable domain in full, with the rest retrieved from reference TRBV2 and TRBJ1-4, is EPEVTQTPSHQVTQMGQEVILRCVPISNHLYFYWYRQILGQKVEFLVSFYNNEISEKSEIFDDQFSVERPDGSNFTLKIRSTKLEDSAMYFCASSEAKSGSEKLFFGSGTQLSVL.

This clonotype was seen repeatedly, ten times or more. The chain is built from TRBV27 and TRBJ2-1; 11 nucleotides agree with TRBD2. V lost 5 bases to trimming and J lost 5 bases; unmatched junction nucleotides: 8. CDR1 is MNHEY, CDR2 SMNVEV, per germline (reference sequence). The CDR3 contains 16 residues. CDR3 coding DNA: TGTGCCAGCAGTATCCTGACTAGCGGGGAGAACAATGAGCAGTTCTTC. This sequence encodes CASSILTSGENNEQFF.

The V call is TRBV29-1, the J call TRBJ2-1, with TRBD1 matching over 10 bases. Germline lookup yields CDR1 SQVTM and CDR2 ANQGSEA. V trimming: 5 bases; J trimming: 6 bases; junction bases outside the gene matches: 1. The CDR3 consists of 12 residues. CDR3 sequence reads: CSVRTGGNEQFF. In nucleotides, the CDR3 is TGCAGCGTTCGGACAGGGGGCAATGAGCAGTTCTTC.